Described below is a single TCR beta chain sequence and its context. Its target is unknown. This may be a read error, as it is one base from a much larger clone. Patients sequenced had flow cytometry evidence of CD8+CD57+ cell expansion. Severe acquired aplastic anemia affected all patients. Untreated patients provided the blood samples, with no therapy given before sampling. The V segment lost 5 bases and the J segment 3 bases; nucleotides outside the gene matches: 6. This CDR3 is 15 amino acids long. The germline CDR1 and CDR2 sequences are LGHNA and YSLEER. The sample originates from a study of CD8+CD57+ T cells in acquired aplastic anemia. Study in general: The DNA of sorted CD4+ and CD8+ cells averaged approximately 3.4 ug. Whole-study findings and limits: Patients had twenty-nine CD8+ CDR3 sequences in common with controls (the shared set).

The study profiled TCR beta VDJ and CDR3 using genomic DNA as template. TCRdb fed the reads into MiXCR, producing one record per CDR3 protein. Of about 240,000 distinct CDR3 sequences detected, 45% to 50% appear once; the ten largest clones hold about 7.8%. This sequence originates from a human donor with aplastic anemia. Sequencing was carried out using sorted CD4+, CD8+, or CD8+CD57+ T cells (not recorded which) from PBMCs. The chain carries TRBV4-3 and TRBJ1-1; 10 bases agree with TRBD1. In DNA form, the CDR3 reads TGCGCCAGCAGCATCGACAGGGGGCTGTACACTGAAGCTTTCTTT. It yields the protein CASSIDRGLYTEAFF.